The T cell receptor beta chain described here comes from a study of T cells after yellow fever vaccination. On the study more broadly: Preparation of fractions with low cell numbers was performed using SMART-Seq v4 Ultra Low Input.

Generation of TCR cDNA used 5'RACE template switching (which added a universal primer site and UMIs). TCRdb independently ran MiXCR on the 5' RACE reads; one entry per CDR3 protein. The data contain 100,000 to 150,000 distinct CDR3 sequences, 8% to 10% of them seen just once; the ten biggest clones take up roughly 40%. This CDR3 region has 14 residues. Per the germline V gene, CDR1 is LGHNA and CDR2 is YSLEER. Between the trimmed V and J ends, which lost 4 bases and 0 bases, there was a span of 7 bases. The TCR was taken from a man aged 18 to 35 who received the YFV17D yellow fever vaccine. The chain joins TRBV4-3 to TRBJ1-3, with D uncertain. The sequences come from CD8+ T cells sorted from PBMCs, collected on the day of the yellow fever booster vaccination. This CDR3 reads CASSPVSSGNTIYF. Written as DNA, the CDR3 is TGCGCCAGCAGCCCAGTGAGCTCTGGAAACACCATATATTTT.